This is a list of T cell receptor beta chains from one sample in a study of CD8 T cells in ankylosing spondylitis. Each CDR3 protein gets one entry after TCRdb re-called the 5' RACE reads with MiXCR. The data show 200,000 to 250,000 distinct CDR3 sequences, more than 25% seen once. Specimen: blood, either unsorted or a sorted T cell fraction (not recorded which). Every receptor here comes from a male donor with ankylosing spondylitis or in good health (not recorded which). CDR3s include the opening cysteine and the closing phenylalanine or tryptophan. The order of the fields is clone size, J gene, V gene, D gene, CDR3 protein, CDR3 DNA. D genes are given only for firm matches. Size tells how often a clone was seen (once, few, many) or the class of an expanded clone, and some rows leave it out.

clone_size: .; j_call: TRBJ2-7; v_call: TRBV5-1; d_call: .; cdr3_aa: CASSPTGENEQYF; cdr3_nt: TGCGCCAGCAGCCCGACGGGGGAGAACGAGCAGTACTTC
clone_size: many; j_call: TRBJ2-1; v_call: TRBV7-3; d_call: .; cdr3_aa: CASSPGSHNEQFF; cdr3_nt: TGTGCCAGCAGCCCTGGGAGTCACAATGAGCAGTTCTTC
clone_size: many; j_call: TRBJ2-5; v_call: TRBV5-8; d_call: TRBD1; cdr3_aa: CASSFSGGRETQYF; cdr3_nt: TGTGCCAGCAGCTTCTCAGGGGGCCGGGAGACCCAGTACTTC
clone_size: few; j_call: TRBJ1-5; v_call: TRBV5-5; d_call: .; cdr3_aa: CASSFMSGNQPQHF; cdr3_nt: TGTGCCAGCAGCTTTATGAGTGGCAATCAGCCCCAGCATTTT
clone_size: .; j_call: TRBJ1-1; v_call: TRBV15; d_call: .; cdr3_aa: CATSRDLAPNTEAFF; cdr3_nt: TGTGCCACCAGCAGAGATCTCGCACCGAACACTGAAGCTTTCTTT
clone_size: .; j_call: TRBJ2-4; v_call: TRBV11-1; d_call: .; cdr3_aa: CASSLDGSKNIQYF; cdr3_nt: TGTGCCAGCAGCTTGGACGGAAGCAAAAACATTCAGTACTTC
clone_size: many; j_call: TRBJ1-5; v_call: TRBV20-1; d_call: .; cdr3_aa: CSASVAGAGQPQHF; cdr3_nt: TGCAGTGCTAGTGTAGCGGGGGCCGGTCAGCCCCAGCATTTT
clone_size: many; j_call: TRBJ2-7; v_call: TRBV6-2/TRBV6-3; d_call: TRBD2; cdr3_aa: CASSYSKTGTSGVGAYEQYF; cdr3_nt: TGTGCCAGCAGTTACTCAAAAACCGGGACTAGCGGGGTTGGGGCCTACGAGCAGTACTTC
clone_size: many; j_call: TRBJ2-1; v_call: TRBV20-1; d_call: .; cdr3_aa: CSARSSGGRSYNEQFF; cdr3_nt: TGCAGTGCTAGATCCTCAGGGGGGAGATCGTACAATGAGCAGTTCTTC
clone_size: few; j_call: TRBJ1-1; v_call: TRBV20-1; d_call: TRBD1; cdr3_aa: CSARSGTGRITEAFF; cdr3_nt: TGCAGTGCTAGATCCGGGACAGGGAGGATCACTGAAGCTTTCTTT
clone_size: many; j_call: TRBJ2-7; v_call: TRBV20-1; d_call: TRBD2; cdr3_aa: CSGRAGVLNEQYF; cdr3_nt: TGCAGTGGTCGAGCGGGAGTGTTGAACGAGCAGTACTTC
clone_size: many; j_call: TRBJ2-1; v_call: TRBV18; d_call: TRBD2; cdr3_aa: CASSPTSGLDEQFF; cdr3_nt: TGTGCCAGCTCACCGACTAGCGGGCTCGATGAGCAGTTCTTC
clone_size: .; j_call: TRBJ2-1; v_call: TRBV2; d_call: TRBD2; cdr3_aa: CASWGLAGINEQFF; cdr3_nt: TGTGCCAGCTGGGGTCTAGCGGGGATCAATGAGCAGTTCTTC
clone_size: few; j_call: TRBJ1-2; v_call: TRBV20-1; d_call: .; cdr3_aa: CSARDRVSGGYTF; cdr3_nt: TGCAGTGCTAGAGACAGGGTGTCGGGCGGCTACACCTTC
clone_size: many; j_call: TRBJ2-1; v_call: TRBV20-1; d_call: TRBD2; cdr3_aa: CSAYSTTSGRVNEQFF; cdr3_nt: TGCAGTGCCTACTCGACCACTAGCGGGAGGGTCAATGAGCAGTTCTTC
clone_size: many; j_call: TRBJ2-2; v_call: TRBV27; d_call: .; cdr3_aa: CASTLWGQNTGELFF; cdr3_nt: TGTGCCAGCACCCTCTGGGGTCAGAACACCGGGGAGCTGTTTTTT